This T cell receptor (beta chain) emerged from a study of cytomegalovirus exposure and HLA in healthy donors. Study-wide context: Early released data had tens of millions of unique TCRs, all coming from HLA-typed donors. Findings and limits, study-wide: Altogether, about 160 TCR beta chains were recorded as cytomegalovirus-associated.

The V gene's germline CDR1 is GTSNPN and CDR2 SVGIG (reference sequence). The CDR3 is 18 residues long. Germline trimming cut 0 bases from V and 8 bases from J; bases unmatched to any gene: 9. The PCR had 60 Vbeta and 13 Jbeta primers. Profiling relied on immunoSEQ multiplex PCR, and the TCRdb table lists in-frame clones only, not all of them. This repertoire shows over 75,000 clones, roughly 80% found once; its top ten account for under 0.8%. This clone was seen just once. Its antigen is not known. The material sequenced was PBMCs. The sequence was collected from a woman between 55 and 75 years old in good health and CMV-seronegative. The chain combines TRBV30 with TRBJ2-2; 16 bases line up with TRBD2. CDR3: CAWSVLLPGLAGGGELFF. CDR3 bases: TGTGCCTGGAGTGTACTCCTCCCGGGACTAGCGGGAGGGGGGGAGCTGTTTTTT.